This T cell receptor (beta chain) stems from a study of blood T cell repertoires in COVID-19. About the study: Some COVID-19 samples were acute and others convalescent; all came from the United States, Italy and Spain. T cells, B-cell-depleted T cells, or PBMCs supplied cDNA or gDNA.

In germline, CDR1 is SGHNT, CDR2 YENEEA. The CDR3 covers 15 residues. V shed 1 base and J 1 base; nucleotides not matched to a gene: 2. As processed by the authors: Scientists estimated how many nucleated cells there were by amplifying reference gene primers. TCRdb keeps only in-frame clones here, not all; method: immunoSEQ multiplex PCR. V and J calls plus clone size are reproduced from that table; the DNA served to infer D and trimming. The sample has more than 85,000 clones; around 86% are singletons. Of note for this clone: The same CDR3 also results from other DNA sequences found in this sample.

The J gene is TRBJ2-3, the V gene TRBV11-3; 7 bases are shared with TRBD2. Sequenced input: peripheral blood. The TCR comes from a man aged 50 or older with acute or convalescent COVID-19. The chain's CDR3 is CASSLGGGGTDTQYF. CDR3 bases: TGTGCCAGCAGCTTAGGTGGGGGGGGCACAGATACGCAGTATTTT.